Following are 8 T cell receptor beta chains from one sample sequenced in a study of blood T cell repertoires in COVID-19. Assay used: immunoSEQ multiplex PCR; TCRdb lists only in-frame clones, some missing. Among 430,000 or so clones listed, around 90% were seen once. The sequenced material came from peripheral blood. These receptors all stem from a man younger than 30 with COVID-19, enrolled during active disease.

CDR3 DNA sequence: TGTGCCAGCAGGATGCCAAGACTAGCGGGGGGAAGTAATGAGCAGTTCTTC. Its protein product is CASRMPRLAGGSNEQFF. This chain uses TRBV11-3 with TRBJ2-1; 13 nucleotides line up with TRBD2. Germline V gene sequence: CDR1 SGHNT, CDR2 YENEEA. Trimming removed 6 bases from V and 7 bases from J; junction bases left unmatched: 12. The CDR3 extends over 17 amino acids.

This chain uses TRBV9 with TRBJ2-3; a weak D match, TRBD2 (6 bases). This CDR3 is built from 16 residues. Germline CDR1 is SGDLS and CDR2 is YYNGEE. The germline V and J ends were trimmed by 5 bases and 0 bases, with 16 bases remaining between them. CDR3 DNA sequence: TGTGCCAGCAGGGGGGAGGACTTCGCTAGCACAGATACGCAGTATTTT. Its protein product is CASRGEDFASTDTQYF.

The count of this clone is one. CDR3 sequence reads: CASSTQGSTDTQYF. The CDR3 coding sequence is TGTGCCAGCAGTACACAGGGCAGCACAGATACGCAGTATTTT. The V gene is TRBV6-5, the J gene TRBJ2-3, with D possibly TRBD1 on 6 matching bases. V lost 5 bases, J lost 0 bases, and 9 bases lay in between. In germline, CDR1 is MNHEY, CDR2 SVGAGI. There are 14 residues in the CDR3.

The CDR3 is CASSERGQNYGYTF. The CDR3 coding sequence is TGTGCCAGCAGTGAAAGGGGACAGAACTATGGCTACACCTTC. The chain joins TRBV6-1 to TRBJ1-2, with TRBD1 identical over 7 bases. This CDR3 region has 14 residues. Trimming at V came to 2 bases and at J to 2 bases, leaving 2 bases not matched to a gene. Germline V lookup: CDR1 MNHNS, CDR2 SASEGT.

J is TRBJ2-3 and V is TRBV7-9; the match to TRBD2 covers 13 bases. V lost 3 bases and J lost 4; bases outside the gene matches: 7. CDR3 length equals 17 residues. CDR1 is SEHNR and CDR2 is FQNEAQ in the germline V gene (reference sequence). The CDR3 here is CASSLLPGLAGPDTQYF. Here the CDR3 DNA reads TGTGCCAGCAGCTTGCTACCGGGACTAGCGGGGCCAGATACGCAGTATTTT. The full variable domain, with the rest looked up from reference TRBV7-9 and TRBJ2-3, is DTGVSQNPRHKITKRGQNVTFRCDPISEHNRLYWYRQTLGQGPEFLTYFQNEAQLEKSRLLSDRFSAERPKGSFSTLEIQRTEQGDSAMYLCASSLLPGLAGPDTQYFGPGTRLTVL.

This chain uses TRBV5-6 with TRBJ2-2, with D unclear. V was clipped by 2 bases and J by 3 bases, with 14 bases between them. Per the germline V gene, CDR1 is SGHDT and CDR2 is YYEEEE. The CDR3 loop spans 16 amino acids. The CDR3 coding sequence is TGTGCCAGCAGCTTTTATGAGGTTTCTGACACCGGGGAGCTGTTTTTT. This gives the protein CASSFYEVSDTGELFF. The full variable domain, completed using reference TRBV5-6 and TRBJ2-2, is DAGVTQSPTHLIKTRGQQVTLRCSPKSGHDTVSWYQQALGQGPQFIFQYYEEEERQRGNFPDRFSGHQFPNYSSELNVNALLLGDSALYLCASSFYEVSDTGELFFGEGSRLTVL.

The chain recombines TRBV3-1 (or the pseudogene TRBV3-2) with TRBJ2-1; TRBD2 is a possible D gene (5 bases). From germline, CDR1 is LGHDT and CDR2 YNNKEL (reference sequence). Trimming took off 4 bases at V and 2 bases at J, with 9 bases between the two ends. CDR3 length equals 14 residues. CDR3 residues: CASSLSGTYNEQFF. CDR3 DNA: TGTGCCAGCAGCCTGAGCGGCACCTACAATGAGCAGTTCTTC.

The V call is TRBV5-8, the J call TRBJ2-3, with 7 bases identical to TRBD2. CDR3 length: 16 amino acids. The J segment lost 4 bases and the V segment lost 4 bases, leaving 12 bases of the junction unmatched. From germline, CDR1 is SGHTS and CDR2 YDEGEE. In nucleotides, the CDR3 is TGTGCCAGCAGCGTGGGGGGGACTGGCTGGGCAGATACGCAGTATTTT. Its translation: CASSVGGTGWADTQYF.